Below are 26 T cell receptor beta chains sequenced from a single sample in a study of neurological immune-mediated disorders. TCRdb passed the 5' RACE reads through MiXCR, listing each CDR3 protein once. Of 15,000 or so distinct CDR3 sequences listed, 14% to 15% are singletons. Sample: PBMCs. These receptors were collected from a man between 60 and 70 years old with HTLV-1-associated myelopathy (HAM/TSP).

Ten or more counts support this clonotype. The chain links TRBV6-2 or TRBV6-3 to TRBJ2-3; D perhaps matches TRBD2 (5 bases). The CDR3 runs to 11 residues. Trimming pared 4 bases from V and 10 bases from J, leaving 9 bases between. Germline CDR1 and CDR2: MNHEY and SVGEGT. The CDR3 DNA sequence: TGTGCCAGCAGTTCGGGGATATCGCAGTATTTT. Amino acids: CASSSGISQYF.

Details on this clonotype: The germline gene is not matched at one end of the junction; a read error may be the cause. This chain uses TRBV11-3 with TRBJ2-1; D uncertain. The CDR3 spans 14 residues. CDR1 and CDR2 from the germline V gene are SGHNT and YENEEA. The DNA of the CDR3 is TGTGCCAGCAGCTTGGGATCCACATTCGATGAGAAGTTCTTC. It translates to CASSLGSTFDEKFF.

This clonotype was detected many times. This chain links TRBV5-1 with TRBJ1-1; 8 nucleotides align to TRBD1. The ends lost 4 bases at V and 6 bases at J; junction bases unmatched: 8. Germline CDR1 and CDR2: SGHRS and YFSETQ. The CDR3 covers 14 residues. The CDR3, as DNA: TGCGCCAGCAGCGTAGGACAGGGTTGGCCTGAAGCTTTCTTT. It specifies CASSVGQGWPEAFF. Drawing the rest from reference TRBV5-1 and TRBJ1-1, the complete variable domain is KAGVTQTPRYLIKTRGQQVTLSCSPISGHRSVSWYQQTPGQGLQFLFEYFSETQRNKGNFPGRFSGRQFSNSRSEMNVSTLELGDSALYLCASSVGQGWPEAFFGQGTRLTVV.

This clonotype was seen a few times. The V gene is TRBV30, the J gene TRBJ1-4, with D tentatively TRBD1 (6 bases). The CDR3 sequence is 14 residues long. Trimming removed 3 bases from V and 8 bases from J, with 16 bases in between. CDR1 and CDR2 from the germline V gene are GTSNPN and SVGIG (reference sequence). The CDR3 reads CAWREGGRWEKLFF. The CDR3 DNA sequence: TGTGCCTGGAGGGAAGGGGGGCGATGGGAAAAACTGTTTTTT. Based on the CDR3 plus reference TRBV30 and TRBJ1-4, the full variable domain is SQTIHQWPATLVQPVGSPLSLECTVEGTSNPNLYWYRQAAGRGLQLLFYSVGIGQISSEVPQNLSASRPQDRQFILSSKKLLLSDSGFYLCAWREGGRWEKLFFGSGTQLSVL.

This clonotype was seen repeatedly, ten times or more. The chain carries TRBV7-9 and TRBJ2-7; the D is unclear. The germline CDR1 and CDR2 sequences are SEHNR and FQNEAQ (reference sequence). The CDR3 extends over 11 amino acids. The V gene lost 5 bases and the J gene lost 7 bases, with 9 bases spanning the gap. Here the CDR3 DNA reads TGTGCCAGCAGCCCCGTGGGAGAGCAGTACTTC. It yields the protein CASSPVGEQYF.

This clonotype was seen ten or more times. The CDR3 loop is CASSLATDSGNTIYF. CDR3 coding DNA: TGCGCCAGCAGCTTGGCAACGGACTCTGGAAACACCATATATTTT. This sequence joins TRBV5-1 and TRBJ1-3; D gene unclear. This CDR3 contains 15 residues. Trimming cost V 0 bases and J 0 bases, with 7 bases left between them. CDR1 is SGHRS and CDR2 is YFSETQ in the germline V gene.

This clonotype came up many times. This chain joins TRBV7-2 and TRBJ1-5; maybe TRBD1 (6 bases). CDR1 is SGHTA, CDR2 FQGNSA, per germline. The CDR3 length is 15 residues. Trimming removed 5 bases at V and 6 bases at J, with 17 bases between. The CDR3 region has the DNA TGTGCCAGCAGCCCTAACGGGCAGGGGAGTCAGCCCCAGCATTTT. The encoded protein is CASSPNGQGSQPQHF.

This clonotype was seen ten or more times. The chain employs TRBV18 and TRBJ2-2, with D unresolved. The V gene lost 5 bases and the J gene lost 5 bases, with 12 bases spanning the gap. Germline CDR1 KGHSH, CDR2 LQKENI. The CDR3 runs 14 residues. CDR3 sequence reads: CASSTSRRTGELFF. CDR3 DNA sequence: TGTGCCAGCTCAACAAGTCGGCGAACCGGGGAGCTGTTTTTT.

The rearrangement uses TRBV28 and TRBJ2-5; 7 bases line up with TRBD2. The V gene end was trimmed by 5 bases and the J gene end by 1 base; junction bases not matched to a gene: 7. The CDR3 length is 15 residues. Per germline, CDR1 MDHEN and CDR2 SYDVKM. CDR3 sequence reads: CASSPVGGSQETQYF. The CDR3 region has the DNA TGTGCCAGCAGTCCAGTGGGGGGGAGCCAAGAGACCCAGTACTTC.

This clonotype was seen ten or more times. The CDR3 is CASSSRLAEDYNEQFF. The DNA for the CDR3 is TGTGCCAGCAGTTCCAGACTAGCGGAAGACTACAATGAGCAGTTCTTC. The chain employs TRBV6-6 and TRBJ2-1; 9 bases align to TRBD2. The CDR3 is 16 residues long. V gave up 4 bases and J gave up 3 bases; unmatched junction bases: 7. Germline V gives CDR1 MNHNY, CDR2 SVGAGI (reference sequence).

This clonotype was observed many times. The chain recombines TRBV4-2 with TRBJ2-1; 10 positions agree with TRBD2. V lost 3 bases, J lost 1 base, and 3 bases stayed unmatched. Germline lookup yields CDR1 LGHNA and CDR2 YNFKEQ. CDR3 size: 16 residues. CDR3 protein: CASSQATSGSYNEQFF. The CDR3 DNA reads TGTGCCAGCAGCCAGGCGACTAGCGGGTCCTACAATGAGCAGTTCTTC.

This clonotype was picked up many times. This rearrangement joins TRBV7-9 to TRBJ2-4, with 7 bases identical to TRBD1. The V segment lost 5 bases and the J segment 2 bases; nucleotides outside the gene matches: 6. The CDR3 extends over 15 amino acids. Germline-derived CDR1 and CDR2 are SEHNR and FQNEAQ (reference sequence). For the CDR3, the DNA is TGTGCCAGCAGCACAACACAGGGGTCCAAAAACATTCAGTACTTC. It encodes CASSTTQGSKNIQYF.

This clonotype was detected many times. This chain links TRBV2 with TRBJ1-2; the D is unclear. Per germline, CDR1 SNHLY and CDR2 FYNNEI. Between the trimmed V and J ends, which lost 4 bases and 7 bases, there was a span of 10 bases. The CDR3 extends over 12 amino acids. Written as DNA, the CDR3 is TGTGCCAGCAGTGTACGGGCTACTGGCTACACCTTC. Translated, it gives CASSVRATGYTF.

This clonotype was counted many times. J is TRBJ2-6 and V is TRBV10-3, with TRBD1 as a possible D gene (6 bases). V was pared by 7 bases and J by 0 bases, with 13 bases between. Germline loops: CDR1 ENHRY, CDR2 SYGVKD. CDR3 length equals 16 residues. The CDR3 here is CAITPGHLSGANVLTF. In DNA, the CDR3 is TGTGCCATCACTCCGGGACACCTCTCTGGGGCCAACGTCCTGACTTTC.

This clonotype was recorded many times. The V and J genes are TRBV5-6 and TRBJ1-6; possible D gene TRBD1, 5 bases. CDR3 size: 15 residues. Per the germline V gene, CDR1 is SGHDT and CDR2 is YYEEEE. Trimming shortened V by 0 bases and J by 10 bases, and 14 bases separated the two germline ends. The CDR3 here is CASSLGRGPGSPLHF. DNA of the CDR3: TGTGCCAGCAGCTTGGGTAGGGGTCCGGGATCACCCCTCCACTTT.

The table lists this clonotype with many counts. The gene calls are TRBV12-3 or TRBV12-4 and TRBJ1-4, with 7 bases lining up with TRBD1. This CDR3 has 15 residues. Unmatched junction bases numbered 8, after V lost 3 bases and J lost 7 bases. As DNA, the CDR3 is TGTGCCAGCAGTTTCAAGGGGGCAGGAAGTGAAAAACTGTTTTTT. Amino acids: CASSFKGAGSEKLFF.

This clonotype came up many times. J is TRBJ1-1 and V is TRBV7-9, with D perhaps TRBD1 (6 bases). The germline V gene encodes CDR1 SEHNR and CDR2 FQNEAQ (reference sequence). The length of the CDR3 is 14 residues. Deletions cut 3 bases from V and 2 bases from J, with 10 bases between. In DNA form, the CDR3 reads TGTGCCAGCAGCTTCCAGGGGAGAAACACTGAAGCTTTCTTT. As protein: CASSFQGRNTEAFF. The full variable domain, its missing parts supplied by reference TRBV7-9 and TRBJ1-1, is DTGVSQNPRHKITKRGQNVTFRCDPISEHNRLYWYRQTLGQGPEFLTYFQNEAQLEKSRLLSDRFSAERPKGSFSTLEIQRTEQGDSAMYLCASSFQGRNTEAFFGQGTRLTVV.

Worth noting for this clonotype: One end of the junction fails to match germline, which may point to a read error. The chain couples TRBV5-1 to TRBJ1-5, with D unclear. The germline V gene encodes CDR1 SGHRS and CDR2 YFSETQ. The CDR3 has 17 amino acids. The CDR3: CASSPGLSDWADQPHHF. CDR3 coding DNA: TGCGCAAGCAGTCCGGGGTTGTCGGACTGGGCGGATCAGCCCCATCATTTT.

This clonotype appeared many times. The chain is built from TRBV7-8 and TRBJ1-1, with TRBD1 identical over 8 bases. Germline CDR1 and CDR2: SGHVS and FQNEAQ. V lost 5 bases, J lost 6 bases, and 5 bases stayed unmatched. This CDR3 comprises 13 residues. The CDR3 coding sequence is TGTGCCAGCAGCCGACAGGGGCTCCCTGAAGCTTTCTTT. It yields the protein CASSRQGLPEAFF.

This clonotype was detected many times. This chain uses TRBV4-1 with TRBJ1-1; D is unresolved. Germline CDR1 MGHRA, CDR2 YSYEKL. The CDR3 runs to 15 residues. The V and J ends lost 4 bases and 1 base respectively, with 13 bases between them. The CDR3 DNA reads as TGCGCCAGCAGCCCTACCCTAACCGAGAACACTGAAGCTTTCTTT. It yields the protein CASSPTLTENTEAFF.

This clonotype showed up many times. The chain has TRBV5-1 and TRBJ2-7; possibly TRBD2 for D (6 bases). CDR1 and CDR2 (germline): SGHRS, YFSETQ. The ends were cut back, 0 bases at V and 2 bases at J, with 12 bases in the middle. The CDR3 length is 15 residues. The CDR3 nucleotides are TGCGCCAGCAGCTTGGCGGCGGGGTCCACCTACGAGCAGTACTTC. Translating gives CASSLAAGSTYEQYF.

This clonotype was observed at least ten times. This chain uses TRBV12-3 or TRBV12-4 with TRBJ2-2; D is unresolved. The CDR3 runs to 13 residues. V was cut by 4 bases and J by 6 bases, with 9 bases left in between. The CDR3: CASSYTRPGELFF. In DNA form, the CDR3 reads TGTGCCAGCAGTTATACTCGCCCCGGGGAGCTGTTTTTT.

This clonotype was recorded many times. The V call is TRBV5-1, the J call TRBJ1-3; D is perhaps TRBD1 (6 bases). CDR1 and CDR2 from the germline V gene are SGHRS and YFSETQ. The length of the CDR3 is 16 residues. Trimming pared 5 bases from V and 0 bases from J, leaving 15 bases between. For the CDR3, the DNA is TGCGCCAGCAGAACAACGACAGGCCTCTCTGGAAACACCATATATTTT. This sequence encodes CASRTTTGLSGNTIYF.

The chain combines TRBV12-3 or TRBV12-4 with TRBJ1-4; D gene ambiguous. The CDR3 consists of 12 residues. V lost 6 bases and J 4 bases, leaving 6 bases between the germline ends. The chain's CDR3 is CASSDYNEKLFF. The CDR3 DNA reads as TGTGCCAGCAGCGACTATAATGAAAAACTGTTTTTT.

This clonotype came up many times. V and J are TRBV29-1 and TRBJ2-3; no reliable D call. Trimming shortened V by 4 bases and J by 3 bases, and 11 bases separated the two germline ends. Germline V gene lookup returns CDR1 SQVTM and CDR2 ANQGSEA. This CDR3 is built from 13 residues. The CDR3 sequence: CSVGEAATDTQYF. The DNA for the CDR3 is TGCAGCGTTGGTGAGGCGGCTACAGATACGCAGTATTTT.

This clonotype was recorded many times. V usage is TRBV30 and J usage is TRBJ2-5; weak D call: TRBD1 (6 bases). Germline V CDR1 and CDR2: GTSNPN, SVGIG (reference sequence). The CDR3 extends over 14 amino acids. Deletions cut 0 bases from V and 5 bases from J, with 13 bases between. The CDR3 region is CAWSVAGEMETQYF. CDR3 coding DNA: TGTGCCTGGAGTGTCGCAGGGGAAATGGAGACCCAGTACTTC.